This record looks at one TCR beta chain sequence and its context. This sample stems from a study of blood T cell repertoires in COVID-19. Overall study context: Samples taken during acute and convalescent COVID-19 were collected in the United States, Italy and Spain. Sources were T cells, B-cell-depleted T cells, or PBMCs; the material itself was cDNA or gDNA.

Authors' methods: Amplification from reference gene primers served as the basis for estimated nucleated cell counts. TCRdb keeps only in-frame clones here, not all; method: immunoSEQ multiplex PCR. V and J calls plus clone size are reproduced from that table; the DNA served to infer D and trimming. The profile shows about 68,000 clones, 65% to 90% of them singletons. The sequenced material came from peripheral blood. The sequence derives from a woman aged 55-75 years with acute or convalescent COVID-19.

The chain's CDR3 is CASSPQGTEAFF. CDR3 nucleotide sequence: TGTGCCAGCTCACCCCAGGGTACTGAAGCTTTCTTT. This sequence joins TRBV18 and TRBJ1-1; maybe TRBD1 (5 bases). The germline gives CDR1 KGHSH, CDR2 LQKENI. V dropped 3 bases and J dropped 5 bases, with 7 bases sitting between them. This CDR3 contains 12 residues. The full variable domain, its missing parts supplied by reference TRBV18 and TRBJ1-1, is NAGVMQNPRHLVRRRGQEARLRCSPMKGHSHVYWYRQLPEEGLKFMVYLQKENIIDESGMPKERFSAEFPKEGPSILRIQQVVRGDSAAYFCASSPQGTEAFFGQGTRLTVV.